This passage covers 28 T cell receptor beta chains from one sample sequenced in a study of breast tumors, draining lymph nodes, adjacent tissues (dated by TCRdb to 2015 to 2016). Lymph node samples were obtained from the axillary draining lymph nodes of breast cancer patients. Libraries were made using multiplex PCR. TCRdb lists the instrument as Illumina HiSeq 2000. TCRdb itself trimmed the public reads at Q25 with fastp, ran MiXCR and retained productive beta chains. Identical CDR3 proteins give one entry, which carries the most common genes and DNA. The sample yields over 130,000 distinct CDR3 sequences; roughly 33% were counted once. The ten most abundant clones make up 2% to 2.5% of the sample. Input material: axillary lymph node tissue. These receptor sequences come from a female donor with breast cancer. Some clones in this sample may be carry-over from other donors' samples.

This clonotype was counted many times. The rearrangement uses TRBV5-1 and TRBJ1-2; D remains ambiguous. The V and J ends lost 9 bases and 3 bases respectively, with 9 bases between them. The CDR3 runs to 11 residues. Germline CDR1 is SGHRS and CDR2 is YFSETQ. CDR3 sequence: CATSSDYGYTF. Here the CDR3 DNA reads TGCGCCACCTCGTCAGACTATGGCTACACCTTC.

This clonotype was picked up many times. V gene TRBV19 combines with J gene TRBJ1-5; D gene unclear. This CDR3 is 13 amino acids long. Between the trimmed V and J ends, which lost 0 bases and 6 bases, there was a span of 6 bases. Germline V lookup: CDR1 LNHDA, CDR2 SQIVND (reference sequence). As DNA, the CDR3 is TGTGCCAGTAGTATAGATGTCGTTCAGCCCCAGCATTTT. Translation gives CASSIDVVQPQHF.

This clonotype was found many times. The rearrangement uses TRBV29-1 and TRBJ1-2; 8 bases agree with TRBD1. Germline lookup yields CDR1 SQVTM and CDR2 ANQGSEA. The V segment lost 4 bases and the J segment 3 bases; nucleotides outside the gene matches: 7. CDR3 size: 14 residues. Here the CDR3 reads CSVVVGQGDYGYTF. For the CDR3, the DNA is TGCAGCGTTGTTGTCGGACAGGGTGACTATGGCTACACCTTC.

This clonotype was seen many times. In DNA form, the CDR3 reads TGCGCCAGCAGCTTGGAGGCCATAGCCGGGACAGGGGGCTATGGCTACACCTTC. This gives the protein CASSLEAIAGTGGYGYTF. V usage is TRBV5-1 and J usage is TRBJ1-2; 11 bases align to TRBD1. This CDR3 is 18 amino acids long. The germline CDR1 and CDR2 sequences are SGHRS and YFSETQ. After removal of 0 bases from V and 4 bases from J, the junction contained 11 bases not matched to a gene.

The sample holds many counts of this clonotype. The chain couples TRBV11-2 to TRBJ2-3; 7 bases are a match to TRBD2. The V gene's germline CDR1 is SGHAT and CDR2 FQNNGV. Unmatched junction bases numbered 10, after V lost 3 bases and J lost 7 bases. This CDR3 has 15 amino acids. CDR3 bases: TGTGCCAGCAGCTTCTCGCGGGGGAACAAACATACGCAGTATTTT. It is translated as CASSFSRGNKHTQYF.

This clonotype was observed a single time. Here the CDR3 omits its conserved ending phenylalanine or tryptophan, so a read error is the likely source. The chain couples TRBV7-2 to TRBJ1-6; D remains ambiguous. Per germline, CDR1 SGHTA and CDR2 FQGNSA. V was trimmed by 5 bases and J by 7 bases, leaving 12 bases between them. CDR3 size: 14 residues. CDR3 coding DNA: TGTGCCAGCAGCCATACAGAGAAAAATTCACCCCTCCACCAT. Protein product: CASSHTEKNSPLHH.

The sample holds many counts of this clonotype. The J gene is TRBJ1-6, the V gene TRBV19; D is perhaps TRBD1 (6 bases). V was pared by 2 bases and J by 7 bases, with 12 bases between. This CDR3 contains 15 residues. Germline V gene lookup returns CDR1 LNHDA and CDR2 SQIVND (reference sequence). The CDR3 is CASSITWTVNSPLHF. As DNA, the CDR3 is TGTGCCAGTAGTATAACGTGGACAGTAAATTCACCCCTCCACTTT.

This clonotype turned up a few times. This may be a read error: a much more frequent sequence differs by one nucleotide. This is likely a read error, given that the CDR3 carries no conserved phenylalanine or tryptophan at its end. The CDR3 bases are TGCGCCAGCAGCCTCCAGGCGGCGGGGCCCGAAATAGGCACAGATACGCAGTATCTT. Amino acid sequence: CASSLQAAGPEIGTDTQYL. The chain couples TRBV4-3 to TRBJ2-3; maybe TRBD2 (6 bases). The ends were cut back, 4 bases at V and 1 base at J, with 24 bases in the middle. This CDR3 spans 19 amino acids. Germline CDR1 reads LGHNA; CDR2 reads YSLEER.

This clonotype was detected many times. The gene calls are TRBV10-3 and TRBJ1-2; D gene unclear. Germline V gene data show CDR1 as ENHRY and CDR2 as SYGVKD. This CDR3 is built from 15 residues. V was cut by 4 bases and J by 6 bases, with 18 bases left in between. CDR3 in DNA: TGTGCCATCAGTGCGGATTATCGGGGAATTAATGGCTACACCTTC. This translates into CAISADYRGINGYTF.

This clonotype has ten or more counts. The rearrangement joins TRBV9 to TRBJ2-7, with 11 bases lining up with TRBD2. Germline V gene lookup returns CDR1 SGDLS and CDR2 YYNGEE. The CDR3 totals 15 residues. V was pared by 4 bases and J by 3 bases, with 6 bases of the junction left unmatched. The CDR3 DNA sequence: TGTGCCAGCAGCCCCGGACTAGCGGGTAGCTACGAGCAGTACTTC. This sequence encodes CASSPGLAGSYEQYF.

In its sample, this clonotype was seen a few times. A read error may be the cause here, since a much bigger clone is one base away. The chain recombines TRBV6-1 with TRBJ1-2; TRBD1 matches at 9 bases. This CDR3 has 14 amino acids. Trimming removed 5 bases from V and 4 bases from J; junction bases left unmatched: 5. Germline CDR1 is MNHNS and CDR2 is SASEGT. The CDR3 spells CASSQGTGLYGYTF. CDR3 in DNA: TGTGCCAGCAGTCAAGGGACAGGGCTCTATGGCTACACCTTC.

This clonotype was detected many times. V gene TRBV6-5 combines with J gene TRBJ1-2, with 10 bases identical to TRBD1. From germline, CDR1 is MNHEY and CDR2 SVGAGI. The junction had 5 bases not matched to a gene; V was cut back by 0 bases and J by 4 bases. The CDR3 is 16 amino acids. CDR3 sequence reads: CASSYSGTGAAYGYTF. The CDR3 DNA follows: TGTGCCAGCAGTTACTCCGGGACAGGGGCGGCCTATGGCTACACCTTC.

This clonotype was seen many times. The chain couples TRBV6-5 to TRBJ1-5; D uncertain. The CDR3 totals 16 residues. V lost 1 base and J 1 base, leaving 11 bases between the germline ends. Germline values: CDR1 MNHEY, CDR2 SVGAGI. CDR3: CASSYYPKGSNQPQHF. CDR3 in DNA: TGTGCCAGCAGTTACTATCCGAAAGGGAGCAATCAGCCCCAGCATTTT.

Comments on this clonotype: An end of the junction does not agree with germline; a read error may underlie this. The rearrangement joins TRBV4-1 to TRBJ1-6; the match to TRBD1 covers 8 bases. This CDR3 region has 18 residues. Germline loops: CDR1 MGHRA, CDR2 YSYEKL. CDR3 in DNA: TGCGCCAGCAGCCAAGATATTGGACAGGGCATTTATAGTTCACCCCTTCACTTT. Amino acids: CASSQDIGQGIYSSPLHF.

This clonotype has a count of ten or more. A much larger clone sits a single nucleotide away, making a read error possible. The rearrangement uses TRBV7-9 and TRBJ2-5; D is possibly TRBD1 or TRBD2 (5 bases each). The CDR3 runs 15 residues. Germline CDR1 is SEHNR and CDR2 is FQNEAQ (reference sequence). DNA for the CDR3: TGTGCCAGCAGGGGGGTAATTGGCCCCCAAGAGACCCAGCACTTC. It encodes CASRGVIGPQETQHF.

Points on this clonotype: It may be a read error: a sequence one base away is much more abundant. The rearrangement links TRBV2 to TRBJ1-1; TRBD1 matches 7 bases. CDR3 length equals 14 residues. The trim removed 5 bases at V and 7 bases at J, leaving 10 bases unmatched. Germline CDR1 and CDR2: SNHLY and FYNNEI. This CDR3 reads CASSPDRVRIEAFF. In DNA, the CDR3 is TGTGCCAGCAGTCCTGACAGGGTGAGAATTGAAGCTTTCTTT.

This clonotype was seen a single time. This may be a read error, as it is one base from a much larger clone. This chain links TRBV6-5 with TRBJ2-2; 10 nucleotides match TRBD2. This CDR3 spans 13 amino acids. Looked up from germline, CDR1 is MNHEY and CDR2 is SVGAGI. V lost 11 bases and J lost 9; bases outside the gene matches: 9. CDR3 coding DNA: TGTGCCGGTAGCGGGGGGTCGTACCGGGAGCTGTTTTTT. Protein sequence: CAGSGGSYRELFF.

This clonotype was picked up one time. The J gene is TRBJ2-7, the V gene TRBV10-3, with TRBD1 identical over 7 bases. The V gene end was trimmed by 8 bases and the J gene end by 5 bases; junction bases not matched to a gene: 9. CDR3 length: 13 amino acids. The V gene's germline CDR1 is ENHRY and CDR2 SYGVKD. The CDR3 region has the DNA TGTGCCATCGGTCGGGCAGGGGGTAACGAGCAGTACTTC. Amino acid sequence: CAIGRAGGNEQYF.

This clonotype was observed many times. The chain employs TRBV27 and TRBJ2-3, with D unclear. Germline loops: CDR1 MNHEY, CDR2 SMNVEV (reference sequence). The CDR3 extends over 11 amino acids. Trimming took off 4 bases at V and 5 bases at J, with 4 bases between the two ends. The CDR3 loop reads CASSSQDTQYF. The DNA of the CDR3 is TGTGCCAGCAGTTCTCAAGATACGCAGTATTTT.

This clonotype has at least ten counts. The chain joins TRBV5-4 to TRBJ2-7; 13 bases match TRBD2. The trim removed 4 bases at V and 0 bases at J, leaving 10 bases unmatched. Germline V gene sequence: CDR1 SGHNT, CDR2 YYREEE (reference sequence). This CDR3 contains 18 residues. The CDR3 loop is CASSPGLAGAESSYEQYV. The DNA for the CDR3 is TGTGCCAGCAGCCCTGGACTAGCGGGGGCCGAGAGCTCCTACGAGCAGTACGTC.

Regarding this clonotype: A read error may explain this, as a much larger clone is one base away. This chain uses TRBV30 with TRBJ1-4; weak D call: TRBD1 (5 bases). The CDR3 sequence is 16 residues long. The ends were cut back, 8 bases at V and 2 bases at J, with 21 bases in the middle. Germline-derived CDR1 and CDR2 are GTSNPN and SVGIG (reference sequence). The DNA of the CDR3 is TGTGCCCTTTTATGGGGCGGGCTCTCCACTAATGAAAAACTGTTTTTT. This codes for CALLWGGLSTNEKLFF.

A remark on this clonotype: A read error may explain this, as a much larger clone is one base away. Likely a read error: the CDR3 ends without its conserved phenylalanine or tryptophan. The chain recombines TRBV19 with TRBJ2-1; either TRBD1 or TRBD2 may supply D (5 bases each). The V gene's germline CDR1 is LNHDA and CDR2 SQIVND (reference sequence). CDR3 length: 16 residues. Between the trimmed V and J ends, which lost 4 bases and 0 bases, there was a span of 13 bases. Here the CDR3 reads CASSRGPGRSYNEQFS. DNA of the CDR3: TGTGCCAGTAGTAGAGGCCCGGGACGCTCCTACAATGAGCAGTTCTCC.

The V call is TRBV6-2 or TRBV6-3, the J call TRBJ2-1, with 7 nucleotides matching TRBD1. Germline lookup yields CDR1 MNHEY and CDR2 SVGEGT. This CDR3 has 12 amino acids. With 2 bases clipped from V and 12 bases from J, the junction kept 4 bases outside the gene matches. The CDR3 DNA is TGTGCCAGCAGTTACCTCCGGGACAGGCAGTTCTTC. As protein: CASSYLRDRQFF.

In regard to this clonotype: One end of the junction is discordant with germline, which a read error may explain. The chain recombines TRBV20-1 with TRBJ1-2, with D tentatively TRBD1 (6 bases). CDR3 size: 12 residues. In germline, CDR1 is DFQATT, CDR2 SNEGSKA (reference sequence). CDR3 in amino acids: CSGPQGYYGSTF. CDR3 nucleotides: TGCAGTGGCCCACAGGGTTACTATGGCTCCACCTTC.

This clonotype appeared many times. The chain recombines TRBV7-9 with TRBJ1-2, with TRBD1 as a possible D gene (6 bases). The V end was cut by 5 bases, the J end by 8 bases, with 21 bases between. The germline CDR1 and CDR2 sequences are SEHNR and FQNEAQ (reference sequence). The CDR3 totals 15 residues. The CDR3 spells CASSPGSTGNGGYTF. The CDR3 region has the DNA TGTGCCAGCAGCCCCGGAAGCACAGGGAACGGGGGCTACACCTTC.

This clonotype was detected ten times or more. V and J are TRBV20-1 and TRBJ1-2; TRBD1 matches at 9 bases. CDR3 length equals 13 residues. The V gene end was trimmed by 0 bases and the J gene end by 7 bases; junction bases not matched to a gene: 3. Germline-derived CDR1 and CDR2 are DFQATT and SNEGSKA (reference sequence). The CDR3 DNA follows: TGCAGTGCTAGAGATCCGGGACAGGGTGGCTACACCTTC. This translates into CSARDPGQGGYTF.

This clonotype was found many times. The gene calls are TRBV9 and TRBJ2-5; D not certain. The CDR3 has 13 amino acids. Trimming pared 3 bases from V and 4 bases from J, leaving 10 bases between. In germline, CDR1 is SGDLS, CDR2 YYNGEE. CDR3 DNA: TGTGCCAGCAGCGCCCCTCCTTCAGAGACCCAGTACTTC. It codes for CASSAPPSETQYF.

The genes are TRBV29-1 and TRBJ1-5, with D possibly TRBD1 on 5 matching bases. V gave up 8 bases and J gave up 0 bases, with 14 bases separating them. The CDR3 is made up of 14 amino acids. CDR1 and CDR2 (germline): SQVTM, ANQGSEA. CDR3 in DNA: TGCAGCAGTTACGGGACGGATAGCAATCAGCCCCAGCATTTT. As protein: CSSYGTDSNQPQHF.